The clone carrying this T cell receptor (beta chain) has just a few counts. The antigen remains unidentified. The sample belongs to a study of identical twins. Study results and limitations: There was more out-of-frame TCR alpha sharing in monozygotic twins than models estimated. Insertions ran lower in abundant cord blood beta clonotypes, though not in memory repertoires.

The V and J ends lost 3 bases and 4 bases, in that order; junction bases with no gene match: 8. The CDR3 is 16 amino acids. CDR1 MNHNS and CDR2 SASEGT come from the germline V gene. Through template switching, a universal primer site was introduced, and the cDNA contained unique molecular identifiers. TCRdb redid the calling of the 5' RACE reads with MiXCR, one entry per CDR3 protein. Here the sample spans about 100,000 distinct CDR3 sequences, about 6.1% being singletons. All of the donors were Caucasians in good health. The receptor's source is a woman aged 50 to 60 in good health. The rearrangement links TRBV6-1 to TRBJ2-1; 8 positions agree with TRBD2. The sample comprised memory T cells sorted from blood. CDR3 DNA sequence: TGTGCCAGCAGTGATTCCCTAGCGGGCGCATACAATGAGCAGTTCTTC. Its translation is CASSDSLAGAYNEQFF.